The clone carrying this TCR beta chain occurred once. The V gene lost 5 bases and the J gene lost 12 bases, with 24 bases spanning the gap. The CDR3 has 15 residues. Germline V CDR1 and CDR2: SGHTS, YDEGEE. Assay used: immunoSEQ multiplex PCR; TCRdb lists only in-frame clones, some missing. Of around 97,000 clones in the sample, 60% to 80% were seen once. The data were taken from a study of cytotoxic CD8 clonotypes in ibrutinib-treated CLL. Source: PBMCs, taken after 12 months of ibrutinib treatment. The TCR sequence derives from a human donor with chronic lymphocytic leukemia. The rearrangement uses TRBV5-8 and TRBJ2-1; TRBD2 is a possible D gene (8 bases). The CDR3 bases are TGTGCCAGCAGGCCCGCGGGGGGTATCCACAGGGGGCAGTTCTTC. Amino acid sequence: CASRPAGGIHRGQFF.